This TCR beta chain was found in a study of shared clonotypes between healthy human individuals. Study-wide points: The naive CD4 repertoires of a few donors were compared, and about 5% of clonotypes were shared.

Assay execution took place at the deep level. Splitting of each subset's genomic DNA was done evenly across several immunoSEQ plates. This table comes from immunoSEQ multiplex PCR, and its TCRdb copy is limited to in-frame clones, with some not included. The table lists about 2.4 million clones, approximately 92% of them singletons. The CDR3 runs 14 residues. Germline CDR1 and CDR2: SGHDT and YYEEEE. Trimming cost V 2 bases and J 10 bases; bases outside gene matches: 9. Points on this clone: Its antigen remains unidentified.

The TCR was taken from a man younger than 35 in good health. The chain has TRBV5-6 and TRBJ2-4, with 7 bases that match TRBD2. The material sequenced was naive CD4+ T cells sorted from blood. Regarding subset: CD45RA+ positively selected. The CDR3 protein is CASSFRAGVEIQYF. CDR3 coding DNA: TGTGCCAGCAGCTTTCGGGCGGGAGTCGAAATTCAGTACTTC.